This T cell receptor (beta chain) stems from a study of shared clonotypes between healthy human individuals. The CDR3 runs to 15 residues. V lost 0 bases and J 6 bases, leaving 12 bases between the germline ends. Germline loops: CDR1 SGHAT, CDR2 FQNNGV. Sequencing used immunoSEQ multiplex PCR; TCRdb keeps in-frame clones, though not all of them. The sample consists of about 520,000 clones, 95% to 96% of them appearing once. Sequencing input: naive CD4+ T cells sorted from blood. Subset noted: CD45RA+ positively selected. The origin of this receptor is a woman aged 25 to 45 in good health. The V gene is TRBV11-2, the J gene TRBJ2-1, with a possible D match to TRBD1 (5 bases). The CDR3 loop is CASSLDWAGLNEQFF. Here the CDR3 DNA reads TGTGCCAGCAGCTTAGATTGGGCAGGGCTCAATGAGCAGTTCTTC. Combining the CDR3 with reference TRBV11-2 and TRBJ2-1 gives the whole variable domain EAGVAQSPRYKIIEKRQSVAFWCNPISGHATLYWYQQILGQGPKLLIQFQNNGVVDDSQLPKDRFSAERLKGVDSTLKIQPAKLEDSAVYLCASSLDWAGLNEQFFGPGTRLTVL.